A selection of T cell receptor beta chains follows, all from one sample in a study of T cell responses to AZD1222 COVID-19 vaccine. This table comes from immunoSEQ multiplex PCR, and its TCRdb copy is limited to in-frame clones, with some not included. The sample lists approximately 140,000 clones; approximately 90% were seen once. The sample consisted of peripheral blood, taken on day 0 of AZD1222 vaccination. Source of these receptors: an adult in good health. Both conserved end residues are part of each CDR3.

TRBJ2-2	TRBV3-1/TRBV3-2	CASSRNQGVAGYTGELFF
TRBJ1-6	TRBV5-4	CASSYAGTAYSPLHF
TRBJ1-1	TRBV9	CASSSRGGFTEAFF
TRBJ1-2	TRBV5-4	CASSSKQGAYGYTF
TRBJ1-5	TRBV24-1	CATSAPGPIGPQHF
TRBJ1-2	TRBV11-1	CASSHRDRSVYGYTF
TRBJ1-2	TRBV5-1	CASSPTGGMNGYTF
TRBJ2-1	TRBV5-1	CASSLTSGSYNEQFF
TRBJ2-7	TRBV6-2/TRBV6-3	CASSIDSSYEQYF
TRBJ1-5	TRBV7-2	CASSLTGDGVEPQHF
TRBJ2-2	TRBV5-1	CASSLAVGGPSGELFF
TRBJ2-5	TRBV7-2	CASSPPGLAYQETQYF